The clone carrying this T cell receptor (beta chain) was counted only a few times. What it binds is unknown. TCRdb redid the calling of the reads with MiXCR, one entry per CDR3 protein. The table lists fewer than 850,000 distinct CDR3 sequences, about 29% of them singletons. The length of the CDR3 is 14 residues. The germline gives CDR1 LNHDA, CDR2 SQIVND (reference sequence). The germline V and J ends were trimmed by 1 base and 3 bases, with 10 bases remaining between them. This sample stems from a study of T cell repertoires in cytomegalovirus infection. Study-wide context: Indications came from public TCR beta signatures; they pointed to CMV infection and to a matching HLA type. Overall study results and limits: The ex vivo response showed dominance by HLA-C-restricted CMV-specific TCR beta clonotypes.

Material: cultured CD8+ T cells from PBMCs, obtained from culture after CMV antigen stimulation. The clonotype comes from a human donor in good health (CMV status not recorded). Some clones in this sample may be carry-over from other donors' samples. The chain combines TRBV19 with TRBJ2-7; D not resolved. The DNA of the CDR3 is TGTGCCAGTAGTATAGGGCGCCTTCACTACGAGCAGTACTTC. This codes for CASSIGRLHYEQYF.